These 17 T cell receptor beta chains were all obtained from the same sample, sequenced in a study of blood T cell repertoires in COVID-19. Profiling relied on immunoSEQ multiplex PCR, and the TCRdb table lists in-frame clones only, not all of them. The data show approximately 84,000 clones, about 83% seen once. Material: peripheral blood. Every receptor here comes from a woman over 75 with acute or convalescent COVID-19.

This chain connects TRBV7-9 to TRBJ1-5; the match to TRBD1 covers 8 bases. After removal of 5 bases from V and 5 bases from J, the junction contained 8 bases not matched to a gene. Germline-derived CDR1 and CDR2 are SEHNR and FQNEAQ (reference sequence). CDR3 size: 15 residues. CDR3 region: CASSLGQGMDQPQHF. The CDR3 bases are TGTGCCAGCAGCCTCGGACAGGGTATGGATCAGCCCCAGCATTTT.

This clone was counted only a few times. This chain's CDR3 is CASSLNPPGQTYQETQYF. CDR3 DNA: TGCGCCAGCAGCCTTAACCCACCGGGACAGACGTACCAAGAGACCCAGTACTTC. This chain connects TRBV5-1 to TRBJ2-5; 7 bases map to TRBD1. The germline V gene has CDR1 SGHRS and CDR2 YFSETQ. This CDR3 has 18 amino acids. J gave up 0 bases and V 4 bases, and 15 bases lay outside the gene matches.

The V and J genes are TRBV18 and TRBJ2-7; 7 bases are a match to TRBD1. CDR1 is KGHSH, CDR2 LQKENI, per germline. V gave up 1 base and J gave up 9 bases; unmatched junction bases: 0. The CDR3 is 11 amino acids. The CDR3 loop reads CASSPRDRQYF. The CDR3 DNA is TGTGCCAGCTCACCACGGGACAGGCAGTACTTC.

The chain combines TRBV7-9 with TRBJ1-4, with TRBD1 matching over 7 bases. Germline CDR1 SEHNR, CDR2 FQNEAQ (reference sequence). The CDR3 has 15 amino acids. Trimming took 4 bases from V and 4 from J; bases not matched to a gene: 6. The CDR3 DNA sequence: TGTGCCAGCAGCTCCCAGGGACAGATTAATGAAAAACTGTTTTTT. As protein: CASSSQGQINEKLFF.

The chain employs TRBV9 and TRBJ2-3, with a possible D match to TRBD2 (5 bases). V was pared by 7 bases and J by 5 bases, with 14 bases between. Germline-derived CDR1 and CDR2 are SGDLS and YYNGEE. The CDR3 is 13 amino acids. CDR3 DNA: TGTGCCAGCCGGCCGCGAGAGGGAGATACGCAGTATTTT. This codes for CASRPREGDTQYF.

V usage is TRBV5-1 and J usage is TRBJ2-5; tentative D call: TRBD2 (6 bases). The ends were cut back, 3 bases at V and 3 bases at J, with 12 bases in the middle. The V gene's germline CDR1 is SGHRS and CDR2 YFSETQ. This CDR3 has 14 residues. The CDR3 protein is CASSSSGPEETQYF. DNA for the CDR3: TGCGCCAGCAGCTCAAGCGGGCCAGAAGAGACCCAGTACTTC.

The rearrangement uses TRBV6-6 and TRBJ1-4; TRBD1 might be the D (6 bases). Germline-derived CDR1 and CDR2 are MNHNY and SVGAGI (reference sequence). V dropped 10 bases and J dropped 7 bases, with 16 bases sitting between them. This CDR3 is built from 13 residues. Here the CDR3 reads CATGQPGVEKLFF. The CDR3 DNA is TGTGCCACCGGACAGCCAGGGGTTGAAAAACTGTTTTTT.

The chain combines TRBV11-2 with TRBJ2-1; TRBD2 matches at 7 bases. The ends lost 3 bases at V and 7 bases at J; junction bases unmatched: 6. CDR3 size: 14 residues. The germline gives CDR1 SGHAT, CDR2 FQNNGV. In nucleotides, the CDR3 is TGTGCCAGCAGCTTCCTGGCGGGAGATAATGAGCAGTTCTTC. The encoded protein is CASSFLAGDNEQFF.

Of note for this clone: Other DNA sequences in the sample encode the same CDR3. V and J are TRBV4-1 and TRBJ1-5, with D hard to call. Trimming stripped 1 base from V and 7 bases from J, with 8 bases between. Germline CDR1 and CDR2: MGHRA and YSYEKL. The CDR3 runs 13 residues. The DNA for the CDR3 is TGCGCCAGCAGCCAAGGAGAGGGCCAGCCCCAGCATTTT. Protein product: CASSQGEGQPQHF.

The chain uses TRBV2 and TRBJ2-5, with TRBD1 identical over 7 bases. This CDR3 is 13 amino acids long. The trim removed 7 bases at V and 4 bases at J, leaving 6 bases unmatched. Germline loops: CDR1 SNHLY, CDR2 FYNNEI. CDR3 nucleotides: TGTGCCAGCACCGGACAGGAGAGAGAGACCCAGTACTTC. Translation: CASTGQERETQYF. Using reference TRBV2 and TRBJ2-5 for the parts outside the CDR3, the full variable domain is EPEVTQTPSHQVTQMGQEVILRCVPISNHLYFYWYRQILGQKVEFLVSFYNNEISEKSEIFDDQFSVERPDGSNFTLKIRSTKLEDSAMYFCASTGQERETQYFGPGTRLLVL.

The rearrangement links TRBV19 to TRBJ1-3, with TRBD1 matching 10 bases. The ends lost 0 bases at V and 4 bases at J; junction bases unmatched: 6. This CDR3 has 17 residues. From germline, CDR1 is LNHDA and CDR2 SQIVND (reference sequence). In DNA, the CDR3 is TGTGCCAGTAGTATAGAAGGAGGACAGGGGGTCGGAAACACCATATATTTT. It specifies CASSIEGGQGVGNTIYF.

In DNA, the CDR3 is TGCGCCAGCAGCCAAGATTGGGGGGGACAGGGGTCCTACGAGCAGTACTTC. Encoded protein: CASSQDWGGQGSYEQYF. V is TRBV4-3 and J is TRBJ2-7; 10 nucleotides line up with TRBD1. The V segment lost 0 bases and the J segment 1 base; nucleotides outside the gene matches: 6. CDR1 is LGHNA and CDR2 is YSLEER in the germline V gene. The length of the CDR3 is 17 residues.

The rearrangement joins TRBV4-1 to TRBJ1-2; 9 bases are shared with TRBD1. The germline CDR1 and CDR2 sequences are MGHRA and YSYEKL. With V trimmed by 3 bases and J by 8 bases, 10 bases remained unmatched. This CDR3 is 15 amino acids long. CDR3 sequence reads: CASSQAPGTGRGYTF. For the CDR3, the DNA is TGCGCCAGCAGCCAGGCCCCCGGGACAGGGAGAGGCTACACCTTC.

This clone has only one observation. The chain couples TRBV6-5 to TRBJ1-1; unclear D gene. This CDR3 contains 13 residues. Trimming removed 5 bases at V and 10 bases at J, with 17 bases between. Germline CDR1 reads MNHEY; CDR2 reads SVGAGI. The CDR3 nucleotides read TGTGCCAGCAGTCTGAGAAGCCGTGGTGGAGCTTTCTTT. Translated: CASSLRSRGGAFF.

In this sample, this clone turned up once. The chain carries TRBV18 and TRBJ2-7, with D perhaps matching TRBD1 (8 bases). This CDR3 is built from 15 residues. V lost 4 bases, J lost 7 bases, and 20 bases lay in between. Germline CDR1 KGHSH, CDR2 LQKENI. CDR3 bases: TGTGCCAGCTCACTGCACAGGGGGGGCCTAAATGAGCAGTACTTC. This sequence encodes CASSLHRGGLNEQYF. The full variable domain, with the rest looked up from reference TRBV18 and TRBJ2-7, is NAGVMQNPRHLVRRRGQEARLRCSPMKGHSHVYWYRQLPEEGLKFMVYLQKENIIDESGMPKERFSAEFPKEGPSILRIQQVVRGDSAAYFCASSLHRGGLNEQYFGPGTRLTVT.

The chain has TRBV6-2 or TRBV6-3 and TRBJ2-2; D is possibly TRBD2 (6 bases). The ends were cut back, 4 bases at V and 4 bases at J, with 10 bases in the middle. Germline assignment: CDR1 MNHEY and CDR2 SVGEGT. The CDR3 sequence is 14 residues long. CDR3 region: CASSSGLRTGELFF. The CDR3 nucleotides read TGTGCCAGCAGTTCGGGACTCCGCACCGGGGAGCTGTTTTTT.

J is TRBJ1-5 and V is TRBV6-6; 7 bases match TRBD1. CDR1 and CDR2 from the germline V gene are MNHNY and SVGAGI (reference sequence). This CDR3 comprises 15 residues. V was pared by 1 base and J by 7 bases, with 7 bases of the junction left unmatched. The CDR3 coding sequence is TGTGCCAGCAGTTACTACGACAGGGTGGACCAGCCCCAGCATTTT. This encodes CASSYYDRVDQPQHF.